One T cell receptor (beta chain) is described in this entry. Its antigen remains undetermined. No base qualities exist here, and no much larger clone lies one base off it. This sample was taken from a study of OX40 agonist ivuxolimab in advanced cancers. Study-wide context: Ivuxolimab was a fully human IgG2 agonistic monoclonal antibody targeting the costimulatory receptor OX40 (CD134). Intravenous ivuxolimab was administered to patients every 2 weeks at six dose levels: 0.01, 0.1, 0.3, 1.5, 3 and 10 mg/kg. Prior anti-PD-1, anti-PD-L1 or anti-CTLA-4 therapy was permitted, and checkpoint inhibitors had been received by around 39% of dose-escalation patients. Peripheral TCRbeta sequencing aimed to test whether ivuxolimab altered TCR sequence diversity and caused clonal T-cell expansion. Among the roughly 52 dose-escalation patients, about 20 had hepatocellular carcinoma, roughly 15 melanoma, 9 renal cell carcinoma and 9 head and neck cancer. Partial responses occurred in three dose-escalation patients: two with cutaneous melanoma and one with hepatocellular carcinoma. In the dose-escalation cohort, about four fifths of patients were male, and the mean age was 60 years with a range of roughly 20 to 85. The monotherapy dose-escalation portion (N of about 50 patients) of the phase I ivuxolimab trial is reported in the paper.

The trial excluded patients who had a history of autoimmune disease or who were on systemic immunosuppression. Peripheral blood for TCR sequencing was collected from all dose cohorts at baseline, on cycle 4 day 1, and on cycle 7 day 1. Samples came from an open-label, multicenter, first-in-human phase I dose-escalation trial of ivuxolimab. Adults with locally advanced or metastatic melanoma, renal cell, hepatocellular, or head and neck squamous cell carcinoma were enrolled in the trial. CD4+ and CD8+ T cells were sorted separately from peripheral blood before TCR sequencing. Findings and caveats that apply to the study as a whole: Clonal expansion of both CD4+ and CD8+ blood T cells was observed from baseline to week 6 at doses 0.1 to 3.0 mg/kg. The antigen specificity of the clonally expanded peripheral T cells was not determined. Low levels of normalized T-cell clonal expansion were also seen in some nonresponding patients. In partial responders in the 0.1-3.0 mg/kg groups, normalized peripheral clonal expansion was found to be among the lowest, especially among CD8+ T cells. After ivuxolimab, expanded clones were on average more numerous among CD8+ T cells than among CD4+ T cells.

To sequence the TCRbeta CDR3 region, genomic DNA was isolated from the sorted cells. The immunoSEQ Assay was used for sequencing of TCRbeta CDR3 regions. TCRdb took over this immuneACCESS table, retaining in-frame rearrangements with V and J assigned. Such tables are incomplete; in checked studies, under half of the missing clones stem from an unresolved V gene, and the remainder is unexplained. The sample data list fewer than 45,000 clones, and roughly 84% of these were observed just once. Clones ranked in the top ten supply about 1.7% of the sample. The source was CD4+ or CD8+ T cells sorted from blood, collected in a trial of the OX40 agonist ivuxolimab. This sequence was found in an adult with an advanced solid tumor such as melanoma, head and neck, liver or kidney cancer.

This receptor has the CDR3 CASSWDSSYEQYF. The DNA is TGCGCCAGCAGCTGGGACAGTTCCTACGAGCAGTACTTC. The rearranged chain carries TRBV5-1 and TRBJ2-5, and TRBD1 matches 7 of the central bases. The end of the DNA fits TRBJ2-7 better, so the J call may be wrong. Reading from cysteine to phenylalanine, the CDR3 counts 13 amino acids. This entry keeps only the CDR3 DNA: 39 bases, framed from base 1. As encoded in the germline V gene, CDR1 is SGHRS while CDR2 is YFSETQ.